These 27 T cell receptor beta chains share one sample of origin, sequenced in a study of cytomegalovirus exposure and HLA in healthy donors. In the PCR, 60 Vbeta and 13 Jbeta primers were used. Libraries were prepared by immunoSEQ multiplex PCR; TCRdb keeps only in-frame clonotypes and omits some of them. The sample holds some 190,000 clones, about 82% seen once. The sequenced sample was PBMCs. Every receptor here comes from a male donor in good health and CMV-seronegative.

The CDR3 loop is CASSPLDRVEGYTF. The CDR3 DNA reads as TGTGCCAGCTCACCCCTGGACAGGGTCGAGGGCTACACCTTC. The chain carries TRBV18 and TRBJ1-2, with 8 bases matching TRBD1. This CDR3 spans 14 amino acids. With 3 bases clipped from V and 8 bases from J, the junction kept 8 bases outside the gene matches. Germline CDR1 and CDR2: KGHSH and LQKENI.

V usage is TRBV7-9 and J usage is TRBJ2-5; 7 nucleotides line up with TRBD1. The V gene's germline CDR1 is SEHNR and CDR2 FQNEAQ (reference sequence). The CDR3 spans 15 residues. Unmatched junction bases numbered 5, after V lost 3 bases and J lost 1 base. The CDR3 DNA is TGTGCCAGCAGCTTCAGTCGACAGGGCCAAGAGACCCAGTACTTC. It encodes CASSFSRQGQETQYF.

The rearrangement links TRBV23-1 to TRBJ1-5; 8 bases line up with TRBD1. TRBV23-1 has ORF status, its function being uncertain. The CDR3 consists of 17 residues. Trimming took 1 base from V and 3 from J; bases not matched to a gene: 8. CDR3 coding DNA: TGCGCCAGCAGTCAATTTTCCCGGACAGGGAACAATCAGCCCCAGCATTTT. Translated: CASSQFSRTGNNQPQHF.

This clone was picked up a small number of times. The sample holds other DNA sequences that translate to the same CDR3. This chain's CDR3 is CASSLTENTEAFF. The CDR3 region has the DNA TGTGCCAGCAGCTTAACAGAGAACACTGAAGCTTTCTTT. V is TRBV7-2 and J is TRBJ1-1, with D hard to call. CDR1 is SGHTA, CDR2 FQGNSA, per germline. This CDR3 has 13 residues. The V end was cut by 2 bases, the J end by 1 base, with 5 bases between.

This clone occurred a few times. The rearrangement links TRBV5-6 to TRBJ2-7, with a possible D match to TRBD1 (6 bases). Per germline, CDR1 SGHDT and CDR2 YYEEEE. The CDR3 loop spans 15 amino acids. Trimming cost V 3 bases and J 0 bases, with 13 bases left between them. The CDR3 reads CASSWSQGSSYEQYF. CDR3 nucleotides: TGTGCCAGCAGCTGGAGTCAGGGGTCCTCCTACGAGCAGTACTTC.

The chain uses TRBV5-1 and TRBJ2-2; D call uncertain. This CDR3 has 14 residues. Germline CDR1 and CDR2: SGHRS and YFSETQ. V was clipped by 1 base and J by 3 bases, with 7 bases between them. The CDR3 DNA is TGCGCCAGCAGCTTGAACAGTTACACCGGGGAGCTGTTTTTT. It translates to CASSLNSYTGELFF.

This clone has a handful of counts. V and J are TRBV7-6 and TRBJ1-3, with D possibly being TRBD1 (6 bases). V shed 3 bases and J shed 2 bases, with 8 bases lying between them. Germline lookup yields CDR1 SGHVS and CDR2 FNYEAQ. This CDR3 comprises 14 residues. The CDR3 sequence is CASSFRGTGNTIYF. The CDR3 nucleotides are TGTGCCAGCAGCTTCAGGGGAACTGGAAACACCATATATTTT. The full variable domain, in which reference TRBV7-6 and TRBJ1-3 provide the parts outside the CDR3, is GAGVSQSPRYKVTKRGQDVALRCDPISGHVSLYWYRQALGQGPEFLTYFNYEAQQDKSGLPNDRFSAERPEGSISTLTIQRTEQRDSAMYRCASSFRGTGNTIYFGEGSWLTVV.

This sequence joins TRBV11-2 and TRBJ2-1; D unclear. Germline V lookup: CDR1 SGHAT, CDR2 FQNNGV. The CDR3 is made up of 11 amino acids. Trimming stripped 2 bases from V and 7 bases from J, with 3 bases between. The CDR3 nucleotides read TGTGCCAGCAGCTTATCTAATGAGCAGTTCTTC. It specifies CASSLSNEQFF.

The gene calls are TRBV5-4 and TRBJ2-3, with D tentatively TRBD2 (6 bases). Germline-derived CDR1 and CDR2 are SGHNT and YYREEE (reference sequence). The V and J ends lost 2 bases and 5 bases respectively, with 9 bases between them. This CDR3 has 13 residues. This CDR3 is CASSFSGEDTQYF. CDR3 sequence (DNA): TGTGCCAGCAGCTTTTCGGGGGAAGATACGCAGTATTTT. Based on the CDR3 plus reference TRBV5-4 and TRBJ2-3, the full variable domain is ETGVTQSPTHLIKTRGQQVTLRCSSQSGHNTVSWYQQALGQGPQFIFQYYREEENGRGNFPPRFSGLQFPNYSSELNVNALELDDSALYLCASSFSGEDTQYFGPGTRLTVL.

This clone was seen only once. This chain joins TRBV7-2 and TRBJ2-7, with D possibly TRBD1 on 5 matching bases. CDR1 is SGHTA and CDR2 is FQGNSA in the germline V gene. V lost 7 bases and J 3 bases, leaving 19 bases between the germline ends. The CDR3 has 15 residues. CDR3 protein: CASKNDGQGYYEQYF. For the CDR3, the DNA is TGTGCCAGCAAAAACGACGGGCAGGGTTACTACGAGCAGTACTTC.

CDR3 amino acids: CASSEWKGDNSPLHF. The CDR3 DNA reads as TGTGCCAGCAGTGAATGGAAAGGGGATAATTCACCCCTCCACTTT. This chain links TRBV25-1 with TRBJ1-6; D might be TRBD1 (5 bases). This CDR3 is built from 15 residues. Trimming stripped 1 base from V and 5 bases from J, with 9 bases between. The V gene's germline CDR1 is MGHDK and CDR2 SYGVNS.

This clone was counted once. This rearrangement joins TRBV5-1 to TRBJ2-2; 9 positions match TRBD1. V was pared by 2 bases and J by 6 bases, with 8 bases of the junction left unmatched. CDR3 length equals 16 residues. From germline, CDR1 is SGHRS and CDR2 YFSETQ. The CDR3 region has the DNA TGCGCCAGCAGCTTACCGGGACAGGGTTGGGCCGGGGAGCTGTTTTTT. Encoded protein: CASSLPGQGWAGELFF.

The chain is built from TRBV9 and TRBJ2-7; D is uncertain. V was cut by 0 bases and J by 2 bases, with 9 bases left in between. Germline values: CDR1 SGDLS, CDR2 YYNGEE. This CDR3 region has 14 residues. DNA of the CDR3: TGTGCCAGCAGCGTAGTTCCTACCGCCTACGAGCAGTACTTC. Translation gives CASSVVPTAYEQYF.

The chain has TRBV20-1 and TRBJ1-4, with D uncertain. CDR3 length: 11 amino acids. Germline V gene lookup returns CDR1 DFQATT and CDR2 SNEGSKA (reference sequence). V was pared by 5 bases and J by 10 bases, with 11 bases between. In DNA, the CDR3 is TGCAGTGCTGACGATCGGGGAAAACTGTTTTTT. It yields the protein CSADDRGKLFF.

This chain joins TRBV11-3 and TRBJ2-3; the D is unclear. V dropped 5 bases and J dropped 3 bases, with 6 bases sitting between them. The CDR3 runs 12 residues. CDR1 is SGHNT and CDR2 is YENEEA in the germline V gene. CDR3 sequence: CASSRSTDTQYF. The CDR3 coding sequence is TGTGCCAGCAGCCGGTCAACAGATACGCAGTATTTT.

V is TRBV9 and J is TRBJ2-3; 7 bases fit TRBD2. V lost 4 bases, J lost 2 bases, and 4 bases stayed unmatched. The CDR3 length is 14 residues. CDR1 is SGDLS and CDR2 is YYNGEE in the germline V gene. The CDR3 DNA is TGTGCCAGCAGCACCCGGGACTACACAGATACGCAGTATTTT. Encoded protein: CASSTRDYTDTQYF.

The chain carries TRBV6-1 and TRBJ2-1; 7 bases map to TRBD1. Germline CDR1 MNHNS, CDR2 SASEGT. The CDR3 extends over 14 amino acids. Unmatched junction bases numbered 10, after V lost 6 bases and J lost 8 bases. CDR3 protein: CASRGTDLRYEQFF. The DNA for the CDR3 is TGTGCCAGCAGAGGGACAGATCTCCGGTATGAGCAGTTCTTC.

The rearrangement links TRBV4-1 to TRBJ2-4; D uncertain. Germline V gives CDR1 MGHRA, CDR2 YSYEKL. CDR3 length: 15 amino acids. V was trimmed by 0 bases and J by 2 bases, leaving 8 bases between them. The CDR3 sequence: CASSQDPGTKNIQYF. The CDR3 DNA follows: TGCGCCAGCAGCCAAGACCCGGGTACCAAAAACATTCAGTACTTC.

This rearrangement joins TRBV27 to TRBJ1-4; D possibly corresponds to TRBD1 (6 bases). The CDR3 totals 17 residues. The V and J ends lost 5 bases and 4 bases respectively, with 20 bases between them. Germline CDR1 MNHEY, CDR2 SMNVEV (reference sequence). The CDR3 protein is CASSPFEDRIHNEKLFF. CDR3 nucleotides: TGTGCCAGCAGTCCCTTCGAAGACAGGATCCATAATGAAAAACTGTTTTTT. Using reference TRBV27 and TRBJ1-4 for the parts outside the CDR3, the full variable domain is EAQVTQNPRYLITVTGKKLTVTCSQNMNHEYMSWYRQDPGLGLRQIYYSMNVEVTDKGDVPEGYKVSRKEKRNFPLILESPSPNQTSLYFCASSPFEDRIHNEKLFFGSGTQLSVL.

This clone was seen a few times. The rearrangement joins TRBV6-1 to TRBJ1-1, with D possibly being TRBD1 (6 bases). The V end was cut by 3 bases, the J end by 4 bases, with 15 bases between. The V gene's germline CDR1 is MNHNS and CDR2 SASEGT. The CDR3 loop spans 15 amino acids. CDR3 in DNA: TGTGCCAGCAGTGATCGGGGGGGCCGGGTCACTGAAGCTTTCTTT. Protein product: CASSDRGGRVTEAFF.

This chain uses TRBV9 with TRBJ2-7, with 13 bases matching TRBD2. The trim removed 4 bases at V and 2 bases at J, leaving 3 bases unmatched. Germline CDR1 and CDR2: SGDLS and YYNGEE. The CDR3 covers 15 residues. The CDR3 loop reads CASSPGLAGPYEQYF. As DNA, the CDR3 is TGTGCCAGCAGCCCGGGACTAGCGGGACCCTACGAGCAGTACTTC.

This clone was picked up one time. The J gene is TRBJ2-1, the V gene TRBV4-1; perhaps TRBD2 as D (6 bases). In germline, CDR1 is MGHRA, CDR2 YSYEKL. This CDR3 comprises 14 residues. V was clipped by 0 bases and J by 8 bases, with 11 bases between them. DNA for the CDR3: TGCGCCAGCAGCCAAGATGGTTGGGGGGATGAGCAGTTCTTC. The encoded protein is CASSQDGWGDEQFF.

This clone was recorded only once. This chain joins TRBV27 and TRBJ1-5; D possibly corresponds to TRBD1 (5 bases). CDR1 MNHEY and CDR2 SMNVEV come from the germline V gene (reference sequence). This CDR3 is built from 15 residues. Between the trimmed V and J ends, which lost 4 bases and 2 bases, there was a span of 12 bases. For the CDR3, the DNA is TGTGCCAGCAGTTATTCAGGGTTGGGCAATCAGCCCCAGCATTTT. Translation gives CASSYSGLGNQPQHF.

This clone was observed a few times. This chain connects TRBV6-5 to TRBJ1-1; 8 bases align to TRBD1. The CDR3 covers 14 residues. V lost 0 bases and J lost 3; bases outside the gene matches: 0. Germline assignment: CDR1 MNHEY and CDR2 SVGAGI. CDR3 nucleotides: TGTGCCAGCAGTTACTCGACAGGGGACACTGAAGCTTTCTTT. Its translation: CASSYSTGDTEAFF.

This chain connects TRBV6-1 to TRBJ2-5; 11 positions agree with TRBD2. The CDR3 is 17 residues long. Trimming removed 0 bases from V and 4 bases from J; junction bases left unmatched: 7. In germline, CDR1 is MNHNS, CDR2 SASEGT. The CDR3 sequence is CASSEAATSGIGETQYF. The CDR3 region has the DNA TGTGCCAGCAGTGAAGCCGCGACTAGCGGGATAGGAGAGACCCAGTACTTC.

CDR3 protein: CSVDRGTGVNEQFF. CDR3 DNA: TGCAGCGTTGACAGAGGGACGGGGGTCAATGAGCAGTTCTTC. V gene TRBV29-1 combines with J gene TRBJ2-1; perhaps TRBD2 as D (6 bases). The CDR3 runs to 14 residues. Germline V gives CDR1 SQVTM, CDR2 ANQGSEA. Trimming removed 3 bases at V and 6 bases at J, with 15 bases between.

The chain couples TRBV6-1 to TRBJ1-1; D ambiguous. CDR1 MNHNS and CDR2 SASEGT come from the germline V gene. The CDR3 loop spans 13 amino acids. Trimming pared 4 bases from V and 2 bases from J, leaving 8 bases between. The CDR3 nucleotides read TGTGCCAGCAGTGCTGGCAGAAACACTGAAGCTTTCTTT. Its protein product is CASSAGRNTEAFF.